The next 32 T cell receptor beta chains were all read from a single sample in a study of shared clonotypes between healthy human individuals. Here immunoSEQ multiplex PCR was the method, and the copy in TCRdb shows in-frame clones only, minus some. The sample comprises about 1 million clones, around 74% of which are singletons, and approximately 1.5% rests with the top ten. The sequenced sample consisted of memory CD4+ T cells sorted from blood. Noted subset: CD45RA-negative fraction. These receptors originate from a man in his late teens or twenties in good health.

This clone was seen only a few times. The rearrangement links TRBV9 to TRBJ1-2, with D possibly TRBD1 on 6 matching bases. The germline CDR1 and CDR2 sequences are SGDLS and YYNGEE. V dropped 10 bases and J dropped 4 bases, with 17 bases sitting between them. The CDR3 runs 13 residues. CDR3 sequence reads: CASSATGGYGYTF. Here the CDR3 DNA reads TGTGCCTCCTCAGCGACAGGTGGCTATGGCTACACCTTC. The variable domain in full, with the rest retrieved from reference TRBV9 and TRBJ1-2, is DSGVTQTPKHLITATGQRVTLRCSPRSGDLSVYWYQQSLDQGLQFLIQYYNGEERAKGNILERFSAQQFPDLHSELNLSSLELGDSALYFCASSATGGYGYTFGSGTRLTVV.

As regards this clone: In the same sample, other DNA sequences code for this CDR3. The chain employs TRBV11-2 and TRBJ2-7, with D possibly being TRBD2 (5 bases). The CDR3 extends over 14 amino acids. V lost 7 bases, J lost 5 bases, and 18 bases lay in between. Germline lookup yields CDR1 SGHAT and CDR2 FQNNGV. In nucleotides, the CDR3 is TGTGCCAGCACTGTCAGCCTCGGGAACGACGAGCAGTACTTC. This gives the protein CASTVSLGNDEQYF.

V is TRBV6-1 and J is TRBJ2-7; D assignment may be TRBD1 or TRBD2 (5 bases each). This CDR3 has 16 amino acids. CDR1 is MNHNS, CDR2 SASEGT, per germline. V was pared by 4 bases and J by 6 bases, with 22 bases between. CDR3: CASSVPGGGILSEQYF. The CDR3 DNA reads as TGTGCCAGCAGTGTGCCCGGTGGGGGTATCCTATCCGAGCAGTACTTC.

This chain joins TRBV6-1 and TRBJ2-3; tentative D call: TRBD1 (6 bases). V was clipped by 9 bases and J by 0 bases, with 13 bases between them. The CDR3 is made up of 14 amino acids. Germline-derived CDR1 and CDR2 are MNHNS and SASEGT. The CDR3 reads CASDRRLSTDTQYF. CDR3 in DNA: TGTGCCAGTGACAGGAGATTAAGCACAGATACGCAGTATTTT.

The V and J genes are TRBV2 and TRBJ2-1; D not certain. V was trimmed by 4 bases and J by 0 bases, leaving 16 bases between them. The length of the CDR3 is 17 residues. The V gene's germline CDR1 is SNHLY and CDR2 FYNNEI. CDR3: CASSAAPPGNSYNEQFF. The CDR3 nucleotides are TGTGCCAGCAGTGCTGCACCCCCCGGAAACTCCTACAATGAGCAGTTCTTC.

About this clone itself: Other DNA variants within this sample encode the same CDR3. The V gene is TRBV10-3, the J gene TRBJ2-1; no firm D call. CDR3 length equals 14 residues. Germline V gives CDR1 ENHRY, CDR2 SYGVKD. Trimming took off 4 bases at V and 0 bases at J, with 7 bases between the two ends. The CDR3 DNA reads TGTGCCATCAGTGGGGGTAGCTCCTACAATGAGCAGTTCTTC. Its translation is CAISGGSSYNEQFF.

On this clone itself: The sample contains more than one DNA sequence encoding this CDR3. CDR3 nucleotide sequence: TGCGCCAGCAGCCTGACAGGCAATAGCAATCAGCCCCAGCATTTT. Translation gives CASSLTGNSNQPQHF. The rearrangement joins TRBV5-1 to TRBJ1-5, with D possibly matching TRBD1 (6 bases). The CDR3 runs to 15 residues. Trimming cost V 4 bases and J 0 bases, with 11 bases left between them. CDR1 SGHRS and CDR2 YFSETQ come from the germline V gene.

The genes are TRBV5-6 and TRBJ2-5, with 7 bases identical to TRBD1. J lost 3 bases, V lost 3 bases, and 5 bases had no gene match. The CDR3 is 14 residues long. The germline V gene encodes CDR1 SGHDT and CDR2 YYEEEE. CDR3 amino acids: CASSSLGQKETQYF. The CDR3 nucleotides read TGTGCCAGCAGCTCGTTGGGACAGAAAGAGACCCAGTACTTC. The whole variable domain, filled in from reference TRBV5-6 and TRBJ2-5, reads DAGVTQSPTHLIKTRGQQVTLRCSPKSGHDTVSWYQQALGQGPQFIFQYYEEEERQRGNFPDRFSGHQFPNYSSELNVNALLLGDSALYLCASSSLGQKETQYFGPGTRLLVL.

The chain uses TRBV4-2 and TRBJ1-2; D remains unclear. The ends were cut back, 0 bases at V and 2 bases at J, with 19 bases in the middle. Germline CDR1 is LGHNA and CDR2 is YNFKEQ. The CDR3 is made up of 18 amino acids. The DNA of the CDR3 is TGTGCCAGCAGCCAAGATCTATTAGTAAGCGGCCTCAACTATGGCTACACCTTC. Its translation: CASSQDLLVSGLNYGYTF.

V and J are TRBV30 and TRBJ1-2; no reliable D call. The length of the CDR3 is 13 residues. CDR1 and CDR2 (germline): GTSNPN, SVGIG (reference sequence). Trimming removed 3 bases at V and 6 bases at J, with 14 bases between. CDR3 in amino acids: CAWSDLQRDGYTF. CDR3 DNA sequence: TGTGCCTGGAGCGATCTCCAAAGGGATGGCTACACCTTC. Full variable domain (remainder filled in from reference TRBV30 and TRBJ1-2): SQTIHQWPATLVQPVGSPLSLECTVEGTSNPNLYWYRQAAGRGLQLLFYSVGIGQISSEVPQNLSASRPQDRQFILSSKKLLLSDSGFYLCAWSDLQRDGYTFGSGTRLTVV.

In this sample, this clone turned up a few times. The V gene is TRBV6-1, the J gene TRBJ1-5; no clear D gene. Germline-derived CDR1 and CDR2 are MNHNS and SASEGT. The V gene lost 7 bases and the J gene lost 0 bases, with 4 bases spanning the gap. This CDR3 spans 12 amino acids. CDR3 coding DNA: TGTGCCAGCATTAGTAGCAATCAGCCCCAGCATTTT. Amino acid sequence: CASISSNQPQHF.

This clone occurred once. Other DNA variants within this sample encode the same CDR3. V usage is TRBV18 and J usage is TRBJ1-1; 9 bases are shared with TRBD1. V lost 3 bases to trimming and J lost 5 bases; unmatched junction nucleotides: 4. CDR1 is KGHSH and CDR2 is LQKENI in the germline V gene. The CDR3 runs to 14 residues. The CDR3 region has the DNA TGTGCCAGCTCACCGGGACAGGGAGTAACTGAAGCTTTCTTT. It specifies CASSPGQGVTEAFF.

The chain uses TRBV7-2 and TRBJ1-4; D is ambiguous. The CDR3 runs to 17 residues. Germline assignment: CDR1 SGHTA and CDR2 FQGNSA. Trimming removed 3 bases at V and 0 bases at J, with 14 bases between. CDR3 bases: TGTGCCAGCAGCTTCGGGGAATGGGCTGCAACTAATGAAAAACTGTTTTTT. Translating it yields CASSFGEWAATNEKLFF.

This clone was seen ten or more times. The chain couples TRBV28 to TRBJ1-2; TRBD1 matches at 7 bases. CDR3 length: 14 amino acids. The germline CDR1 and CDR2 sequences are MDHEN and SYDVKM. The ends lost 3 bases at V and 7 bases at J; junction bases unmatched: 8. CDR3: CASSLVGTALGYTF. The DNA of the CDR3 is TGTGCCAGCAGTTTGGTCGGGACAGCTCTTGGCTACACCTTC.

The count of this clone is one. CDR3 protein: CASSIKSSPNTGELFF. CDR3 sequence (DNA): TGTGCCAGTAGTATAAAATCCAGTCCGAACACCGGGGAGCTGTTTTTT. V and J are TRBV19 and TRBJ2-2, with D uncertain. The CDR3 has 16 amino acids. The germline gives CDR1 LNHDA, CDR2 SQIVND (reference sequence). Trimming shortened V by 2 bases and J by 0 bases, and 10 bases separated the two germline ends.

The chain has TRBV19 and TRBJ1-2; D possibly corresponds to TRBD1 (5 bases). The germline CDR1 and CDR2 sequences are LNHDA and SQIVND (reference sequence). The CDR3 has 16 amino acids. Trimming shortened V by 7 bases and J by 7 bases, and 25 bases separated the two germline ends. The CDR3 nucleotides read TGTGCCAGTACCCCAATGGAGGGGCGAGGATCTAGTGGCTACACCTTC. Translation gives CASTPMEGRGSSGYTF.

This chain joins TRBV19 and TRBJ1-1, with a tentative D call TRBD1 (6 bases). This CDR3 has 14 residues. The V and J ends lost 6 bases and 5 bases respectively, with 16 bases between them. CDR1 LNHDA and CDR2 SQIVND come from the germline V gene (reference sequence). For the CDR3, the DNA is TGTGCCAGTAGACCTCGGATAGGGGGGACTGAAGCTTTCTTT. This gives the protein CASRPRIGGTEAFF.

The V gene is TRBV10-3, the J gene TRBJ2-7, with 7 bases identical to TRBD2. Germline V lookup: CDR1 ENHRY, CDR2 SYGVKD. The length of the CDR3 is 15 residues. Losses at the gene ends were 10 bases for V and 0 bases for J; bases not matched to a gene: 12. CDR3 region: CASIPARGVSYEQYF. In nucleotides, the CDR3 is TGTGCCAGCATCCCAGCTCGGGGGGTCTCCTACGAGCAGTACTTC.

The rearrangement links TRBV25-1 to TRBJ2-1; D uncertain. From germline, CDR1 is MGHDK and CDR2 SYGVNS. V was pared by 3 bases and J by 0 bases, with 12 bases between. CDR3 length: 16 amino acids. Here the CDR3 DNA reads TGTGCCAGCAGTGACCTCACCTCGAGCTCCTACAATGAGCAGTTCTTC. It translates to CASSDLTSSSYNEQFF.

The rearrangement uses TRBV7-2 and TRBJ2-1; 8 bases are a match to TRBD1. J lost 9 bases, V lost 4 bases, and 11 bases had no gene match. The CDR3 consists of 15 residues. CDR1 and CDR2 (germline): SGHTA, FQGNSA. The CDR3 here is CASSSDRTGSGEQFF. As DNA, the CDR3 is TGTGCCAGCAGCTCGGACCGGACAGGGTCGGGTGAGCAGTTCTTC. The full variable domain, completed using reference TRBV7-2 and TRBJ2-1, is GAGVSQSPSNKVTEKGKDVELRCDPISGHTALYWYRQSLGQGLEFLIYFQGNSAPDKSGLPSDRFSAERTGGSVSTLTIQRTQQEDSAVYLCASSSDRTGSGEQFFGPGTRLTVL.

V is TRBV6-5 and J is TRBJ1-2; 8 bases map to TRBD1. V dropped 0 bases and J dropped 8; count of bases not matched to a gene: 11. The CDR3 spans 16 residues. Germline V gene sequence: CDR1 MNHEY, CDR2 SVGAGI. The CDR3 DNA is TGTGCCAGCAGTTACTCGAAGACAGGGGAGAGTCACGGCTACACCTTC. This translates into CASSYSKTGESHGYTF.

CDR3 loop: CASSQFGTGTYEQYF. The CDR3 bases are TGTGCCAGCAGCCAATTTGGGACAGGGACCTACGAGCAGTACTTC. The chain recombines TRBV14 with TRBJ2-7; TRBD1 matches at 9 bases. Germline CDR1 is SGHDN and CDR2 is FVKESK. The V segment lost 2 bases and the J segment 2 bases; nucleotides outside the gene matches: 4. The CDR3 is made up of 15 amino acids. The full variable domain, in which reference TRBV14 and TRBJ2-7 provide the parts outside the CDR3, is EAGVTQFPSHSVIEKGQTVTLRCDPISGHDNLYWYRRVMGKEIKFLLHFVKESKQDESGMPNNRFLAERTGGTYSTLKVQPAELEDSGVYFCASSQFGTGTYEQYFGPGTRLTVT.

This clone was recorded a few times. The chain recombines TRBV27 with TRBJ2-2; TRBD2 is a possible D gene (7 bases). V was cut by 6 bases and J by 6 bases, with 11 bases left in between. Germline V CDR1 and CDR2: MNHEY, SMNVEV (reference sequence). The CDR3 has 13 residues. CDR3 coding DNA: TGTGCCAGCAGGAGGGGGGGACCCGGGGAGCTGTTTTTT. Translated: CASRRGGPGELFF.

The genes are TRBV6-5 and TRBJ1-5; no clear D gene. The CDR3 sequence is 15 residues long. Germline V lookup: CDR1 MNHEY, CDR2 SVGAGI. The V end was cut by 5 bases, the J end by 3 bases, with 14 bases between. CDR3 loop: CASSGSDGSNQPQHF. The CDR3 coding sequence is TGTGCCAGCAGTGGATCCGACGGGTCCAATCAGCCCCAGCATTTT.

This clone is a singleton in its sample. This chain connects TRBV11-3 to TRBJ1-2, with TRBD1 matching over 8 bases. CDR1 and CDR2 from the germline V gene are SGHNT and YENEEA. V gave up 3 bases and J gave up 7 bases; unmatched junction bases: 7. The CDR3 sequence is 14 residues long. In DNA, the CDR3 is TGTGCCAGCAGCTTTCGGCAGGGGGCTTCTGGCTACACCTTC. Its translation is CASSFRQGASGYTF. The entire variable domain, with the rest obtained from reference TRBV11-3 and TRBJ1-2, is as follows: EAGVVQSPRYKIIEKKQPVAFWCNPISGHNTLYWYLQNLGQGPELLIRYENEEAVDDSQLPKDRFSAERLKGVDSTLKIQPAELGDSAVYLCASSFRQGASGYTFGSGTRLTVV.

The gene calls are TRBV19 and TRBJ2-1; 8 bases match TRBD1. Germline CDR1 and CDR2: LNHDA and SQIVND (reference sequence). V lost 3 bases to trimming and J lost 7 bases; unmatched junction nucleotides: 8. This CDR3 spans 15 amino acids. CDR3 amino acids: CASSMGTGAWNEQFF. The CDR3 bases are TGTGCCAGTAGTATGGGGACAGGAGCGTGGAATGAGCAGTTCTTC.

The chain joins TRBV4-1 to TRBJ2-1; TRBD1 matches at 9 bases. The CDR3 extends over 15 amino acids. After removal of 3 bases from V and 1 base from J, the junction contained 1 base not matched to a gene. From germline, CDR1 is MGHRA and CDR2 YSYEKL. The CDR3 region is CASSHGQGSYNEQFF. As DNA, the CDR3 is TGCGCCAGCAGCCACGGACAGGGGTCCTACAATGAGCAGTTCTTC.

V and J are TRBV27 and TRBJ1-1, with 11 nucleotides matching TRBD1. The CDR3 totals 14 residues. CDR1 is MNHEY, CDR2 SMNVEV, per germline (reference sequence). Losses at the gene ends were 5 bases for V and 11 bases for J; bases not matched to a gene: 10. The CDR3 region is CASSRTGGSSRAFF. Written as DNA, the CDR3 is TGTGCCAGCAGTCGGACAGGGGGCTCTTCGCGGGCTTTCTTT.

The chain employs TRBV7-2 and TRBJ2-7, with 7 bases matching TRBD1. The CDR3 runs 14 residues. Germline V gene sequence: CDR1 SGHTA, CDR2 FQGNSA. V was pared by 5 bases and J by 2 bases, with 6 bases of the junction left unmatched. CDR3: CASSQYRGPYEQYF. The DNA of the CDR3 is TGTGCCAGCAGCCAGTACAGGGGCCCCTACGAGCAGTACTTC. Drawing the rest from reference TRBV7-2 and TRBJ2-7, the complete variable domain is GAGVSQSPSNKVTEKGKDVELRCDPISGHTALYWYRQSLGQGLEFLIYFQGNSAPDKSGLPSDRFSAERTGGSVSTLTIQRTQQEDSAVYLCASSQYRGPYEQYFGPGTRLTVT.

This chain connects TRBV27 to TRBJ1-1, with D hard to call. The CDR3 is 14 amino acids. The germline V gene has CDR1 MNHEY and CDR2 SMNVEV (reference sequence). V was pared by 4 bases and J by 2 bases, with 11 bases between. CDR3 sequence reads: CASSSPRSNTEAFF. For the CDR3, the DNA is TGTGCCAGCAGTTCTCCCCGGTCTAACACTGAAGCTTTCTTT.

The chain has TRBV5-1 and TRBJ2-1; 7 positions agree with TRBD2. V was clipped by 2 bases and J by 6 bases; unmatched bases: 14. The CDR3 consists of 17 residues. CDR1 and CDR2 from the germline V gene are SGHRS and YFSETQ. The CDR3 coding sequence is TGCGCCAGCAGCTTACTGAGATTCGCGGGAGAGCGCAATGAGCAGTTCTTC. It encodes CASSLLRFAGERNEQFF.

This clone was recorded at least ten times. This chain uses TRBV18 with TRBJ2-1; 10 positions match TRBD2. The CDR3 runs 17 residues. Germline V lookup: CDR1 KGHSH, CDR2 LQKENI. J was trimmed by 5 bases and V by 0 bases; bases with no gene match: 7. The CDR3 sequence: CASSPPGLATQNNEQFF. In DNA, the CDR3 is TGTGCCAGCTCACCACCGGGACTAGCGACACAGAACAATGAGCAGTTCTTC.